A single sample gave rise to the 17 T cell receptor beta chains below, sequenced in a study of cytomegalovirus exposure and HLA in healthy donors (dated by TCRdb to the late 2010s). The library was built by means of the immunoSEQ multiplex PCR assay. For the multiplex PCR, a mixture combining 60 forward primers for TCR Vbeta segments and 13 reverse primers for TCR Jbeta segments was used. Sourced from immuneACCESS, this table was stored by TCRdb with only in-frame sequences that have V and J called. A share of the clones is absent; for the studies checked, an unresolved V gene accounts for under half, and the remainder has no known explanation. The sample yields under 200,000 clones; 82% were counted once. The leading ten clones occupy about 1.7% of the sample. Sample: PBMCs. The receptors shown here come from a woman aged 18-29 years in good health and CMV-seronegative.

The chain is built from TRBV10-1 and TRBJ2-3; 16 positions agree with TRBD2. J was trimmed by 3 bases and V by 7 bases; bases with no gene match: 19. CDR1 and CDR2 (germline): WNHNN, SYGVQD (reference sequence). This CDR3 has 21 amino acids. CDR3 bases: TGCGCCAGCACCGAGGTCAGAACCGGGACTAGCGGGAGGGTAGGAACAGATACGCAGTATTTT. The encoded protein is CASTEVRTGTSGRVGTDTQYF.

This clone was seen a handful of times. This chain links TRBV7-2 with TRBJ1-6; 8 bases match TRBD1. From germline, CDR1 is SGHTA and CDR2 FQGNSA. The CDR3 is 16 amino acids. Germline trimming cut 1 base from V and 10 bases from J; bases unmatched to any gene: 9. The CDR3 bases are TGTGCCAGCAGCTTAGAGGCAGGGGGCGCGAGGTCACCCCTCCACTTT. Its protein product is CASSLEAGGARSPLHF.

CDR3: CASRMTGGYEQYF. DNA of the CDR3: TGTGCCAGCAGGATGACAGGGGGGTACGAGCAGTACTTC. This chain links TRBV6-5 with TRBJ2-7; the match to TRBD1 covers 9 bases. V lost 6 bases, J lost 4 bases, and 4 bases stayed unmatched. The germline CDR1 and CDR2 sequences are MNHEY and SVGAGI. The length of the CDR3 is 13 residues.

The genes are TRBV4-2 and TRBJ2-2; 9 bases match TRBD2. This CDR3 is built from 19 residues. In germline, CDR1 is LGHNA, CDR2 YNFKEQ. Unmatched junction bases numbered 17, after V lost 5 bases and J lost 4 bases. CDR3 DNA sequence: TGTGCCAGCAGCGTTGGGGGGAGCGGGAGGCCGGGGGGCACCGGGGAGCTGTTTTTT. Translating it yields CASSVGGSGRPGGTGELFF.

The chain carries TRBV4-3 and TRBJ2-1; the match to TRBD2 covers 14 bases. The junction had 4 bases not matched to a gene; V was cut back by 0 bases and J by 9 bases. This CDR3 contains 16 residues. Germline V CDR1 and CDR2: LGHNA, YSLEER. The CDR3 reads CASSQDATSGRGEQFF. CDR3 nucleotide sequence: TGCGCCAGCAGCCAAGATGCGACTAGCGGGAGGGGTGAGCAGTTCTTC.

CDR3 sequence reads: CAWKTQGPDGYTF. The CDR3 nucleotides are TGTGCCTGGAAGACCCAGGGGCCGGATGGCTACACCTTC. This chain links TRBV30 with TRBJ1-2; D is perhaps TRBD1 (6 bases). The CDR3 is made up of 13 amino acids. Trimming left V 4 bases short and J 6 bases short, with 15 bases between. Per the germline V gene, CDR1 is GTSNPN and CDR2 is SVGIG (reference sequence).

This clone was observed a few times. The J gene is TRBJ1-5, the V gene TRBV6-6; 8 bases are a match to TRBD1. Per the germline V gene, CDR1 is MNHNY and CDR2 is SVGAGI (reference sequence). J was trimmed by 4 bases and V by 0 bases; bases with no gene match: 2. The CDR3 contains 15 residues. The CDR3 is CASSYSGQVNQPQHF. In DNA, the CDR3 is TGTGCCAGCAGTTACTCGGGACAGGTTAATCAGCCCCAGCATTTT.

The chain uses TRBV19 and TRBJ2-7, with 10 bases aligning to TRBD1. Germline lookup yields CDR1 LNHDA and CDR2 SQIVND (reference sequence). V lost 5 bases to trimming and J lost 0 bases; unmatched junction nucleotides: 4. CDR3 size: 15 residues. CDR3 nucleotide sequence: TGTGCCAGTAGTGTTGGGACAGGGGTCTCCTACGAGCAGTACGTC. Its protein product is CASSVGTGVSYEQYV.

The V and J genes are TRBV9 and TRBJ2-1; 9 positions match TRBD2. Looked up from germline, CDR1 is SGDLS and CDR2 is YYNGEE. The CDR3 consists of 15 residues. The junction had 7 bases not matched to a gene; V was cut back by 1 base and J by 8 bases. The CDR3 spells CASSVRPSGNYEQFF. In nucleotides, the CDR3 is TGTGCCAGCAGCGTAAGGCCTAGCGGGAACTATGAGCAGTTCTTC.

V and J are TRBV28 and TRBJ2-1; TRBD2 is a possible D gene (7 bases). The CDR3 is made up of 13 amino acids. Germline CDR1 reads MDHEN; CDR2 reads SYDVKM. The germline V and J ends were trimmed by 4 bases and 9 bases, with 13 bases remaining between them. The CDR3 sequence: CASSSGEGGEQFF. The CDR3 DNA sequence: TGTGCCAGCAGTTCCGGGGAGGGGGGTGAGCAGTTCTTC.

This clone was detected once. CDR3 sequence: CASSLFLDRNTEAFF. The CDR3 coding sequence is TGTGCCAGCAGTTTATTCCTGGACAGGAACACTGAAGCTTTCTTT. This chain links TRBV27 with TRBJ1-1; D may be TRBD1 (6 bases). This CDR3 spans 15 amino acids. Germline loops: CDR1 MNHEY, CDR2 SMNVEV (reference sequence). V was shortened by 1 base and J by 1 base, with 10 bases between the two germline ends.

This chain joins TRBV20-1 and TRBJ2-5; perhaps TRBD1 as D (6 bases). CDR1 is DFQATT and CDR2 is SNEGSKA in the germline V gene (reference sequence). This CDR3 is 11 amino acids long. The V gene lost 6 bases and the J gene lost 9 bases, with 14 bases spanning the gap. The DNA for the CDR3 is TGCAGTGCCCCCGGACAGCAGGCCCAGTACTTC. It translates to CSAPGQQAQYF.

This clone is a singleton in its sample. This sequence joins TRBV5-4 and TRBJ2-3; the match to TRBD2 covers 11 bases. J lost 2 bases, V lost 4 bases, and 3 bases had no gene match. The CDR3 loop spans 15 amino acids. CDR1 and CDR2 from the germline V gene are SGHNT and YYREEE (reference sequence). CDR3 protein: CASSETSGVTDTQYF. The CDR3 nucleotides read TGTGCCAGCAGCGAGACTAGCGGGGTCACAGATACGCAGTATTTT.

In this sample, this clone turned up once. This rearrangement joins TRBV12-5 to TRBJ2-3; unclear D gene. The germline CDR1 and CDR2 sequences are LGHNT and FRNRAP. The CDR3 length is 17 residues. V was pared by 9 bases and J by 1 base, with 23 bases between. DNA for the CDR3: TGTGCTAGCTCCACTCCGGCCGGCTACTATGGCACAGATACGCAGTATTTT. Translating it yields CASSTPAGYYGTDTQYF.

The gene calls are TRBV4-3 and TRBJ2-5; 7 positions agree with TRBD2. The V and J ends lost 2 bases and 1 base, in that order; junction bases with no gene match: 13. The germline V gene encodes CDR1 LGHNA and CDR2 YSLEER. The CDR3 consists of 18 residues. CDR3 sequence: CASSQRLAGTMRQETQYF. CDR3 sequence (DNA): TGCGCCAGCAGCCAACGATTAGCCGGGACTATGCGCCAAGAGACCCAGTACTTC.

This clone turned up a few times. The chain links TRBV4-3 to TRBJ1-1; D not certain. The germline V gene has CDR1 LGHNA and CDR2 YSLEER. V was shortened by 1 base and J by 0 bases, with 12 bases between the two germline ends. The CDR3 has 16 amino acids. Here the CDR3 reads CASSQGRDFMNTEAFF. Written as DNA, the CDR3 is TGCGCCAGCAGCCAAGGAAGAGATTTCATGAACACTGAAGCTTTCTTT.

In its sample, this clone was seen once. CDR3: CSGVGQGNTEAFF. In DNA, the CDR3 is TGCAGCGGCGTGGGACAGGGGAACACTGAAGCTTTCTTT. The genes are TRBV29-1 and TRBJ1-1; 9 nucleotides line up with TRBD1. The germline CDR1 and CDR2 sequences are SQVTM and ANQGSEA. With V trimmed by 7 bases and J by 1 base, 4 bases remained unmatched. CDR3 length: 13 residues.